This record covers a single TCR beta chain. As yet, its antigen is unknown. These data come from a study of T-cell memory formation after mild COVID-19. The germline V gene encodes CDR1 SGHTA and CDR2 FQGNSA. With 1 base removed from V and 2 bases from J, the gap between germline ends came to 10 bases. The CDR3 contains 15 residues. A single record per CDR3 protein comes from TCRdb applying MiXCR to the 5' RACE reads. The repertoire has hundreds of thousands of distinct CDR3 sequences, about 13% of them found once; the top ten carry about 20%. Regarding the study as a whole: There were some responding clones in pre-infection memory, which suggested that cross-reactive memory had joined. The SARS-CoV-2 specificity of second-wave clones reaching peak at day 37 remained unverified. CM and EM subsets held most contracting CD4+ clones; EMRA held CD8+ ones.

This rearrangement joins TRBV7-2 to TRBJ2-3, with a possible D match to TRBD1 (6 bases). The source material was PBMCs or a T cell subset sorted from them (not recorded which). This sequence was found in a man between 18 and 35 years old who had mild COVID-19 (a few samples of this study predate the infection). Cell type and time point are not known. The CDR3 spells CASSLGGHHTDTQYF. The CDR3 coding sequence is TGTGCCAGCAGCTTAGGGGGACATCACACAGATACGCAGTATTTT. Filled out from reference TRBV7-2 and TRBJ2-3, the complete variable domain reads GAGVSQSPSNKVTEKGKDVELRCDPISGHTALYWYRQSLGQGLEFLIYFQGNSAPDKSGLPSDRFSAERTGGSVSTLTIQRTQQEDSAVYLCASSLGGHHTDTQYFGPGTRLTVL.